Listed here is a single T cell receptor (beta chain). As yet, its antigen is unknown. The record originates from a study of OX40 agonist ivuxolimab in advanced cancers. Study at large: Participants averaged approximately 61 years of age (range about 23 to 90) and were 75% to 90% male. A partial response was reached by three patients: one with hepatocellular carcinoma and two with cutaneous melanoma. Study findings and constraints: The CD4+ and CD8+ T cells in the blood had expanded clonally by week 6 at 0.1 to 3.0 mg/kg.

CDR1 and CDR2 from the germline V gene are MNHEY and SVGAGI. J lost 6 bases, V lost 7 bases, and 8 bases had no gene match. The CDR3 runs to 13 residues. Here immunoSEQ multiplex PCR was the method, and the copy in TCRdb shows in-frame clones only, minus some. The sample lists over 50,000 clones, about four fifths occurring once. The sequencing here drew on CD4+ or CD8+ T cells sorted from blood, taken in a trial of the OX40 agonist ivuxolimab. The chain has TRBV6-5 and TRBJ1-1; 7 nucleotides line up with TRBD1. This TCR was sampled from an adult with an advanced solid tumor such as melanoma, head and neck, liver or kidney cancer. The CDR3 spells CASIGRGLAEAFF. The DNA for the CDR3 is TGTGCCAGCATCGGCAGGGGGTTGGCTGAAGCTTTCTTT.